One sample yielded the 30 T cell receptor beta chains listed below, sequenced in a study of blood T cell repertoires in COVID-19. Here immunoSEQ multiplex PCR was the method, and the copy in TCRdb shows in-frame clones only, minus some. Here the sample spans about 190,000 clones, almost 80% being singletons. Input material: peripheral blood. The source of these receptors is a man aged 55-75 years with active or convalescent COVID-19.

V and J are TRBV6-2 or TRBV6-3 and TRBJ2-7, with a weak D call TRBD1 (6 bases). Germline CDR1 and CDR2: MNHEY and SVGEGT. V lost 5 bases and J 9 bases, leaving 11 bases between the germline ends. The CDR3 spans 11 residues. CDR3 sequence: CASSMQGRQYF. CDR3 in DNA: TGTGCCAGCAGTATGCAGGGGCGGCAGTACTTC.

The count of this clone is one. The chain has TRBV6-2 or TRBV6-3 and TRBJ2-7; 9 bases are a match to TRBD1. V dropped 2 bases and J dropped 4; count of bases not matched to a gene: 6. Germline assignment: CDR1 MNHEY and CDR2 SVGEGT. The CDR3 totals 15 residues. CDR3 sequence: CASSYGDRANYEQYF. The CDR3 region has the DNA TGTGCCAGCAGTTACGGGGACAGGGCGAATTACGAGCAGTACTTC.

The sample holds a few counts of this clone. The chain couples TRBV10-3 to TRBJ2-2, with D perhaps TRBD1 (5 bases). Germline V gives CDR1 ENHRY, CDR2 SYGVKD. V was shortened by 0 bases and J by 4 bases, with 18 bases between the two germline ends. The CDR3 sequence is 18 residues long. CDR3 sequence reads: CAISESWGSPTRTGELFF. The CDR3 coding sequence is TGTGCCATCAGTGAGTCGTGGGGCAGCCCCACACGCACCGGGGAGCTGTTTTTT.

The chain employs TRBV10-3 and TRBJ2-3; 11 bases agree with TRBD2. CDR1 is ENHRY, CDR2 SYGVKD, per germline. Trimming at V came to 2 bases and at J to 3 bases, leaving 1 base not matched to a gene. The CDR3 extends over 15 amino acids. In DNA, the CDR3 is TGTGCCATCAGTGAGACTAGCGGGAGAACAGATACGCAGTATTTT. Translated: CAISETSGRTDTQYF.

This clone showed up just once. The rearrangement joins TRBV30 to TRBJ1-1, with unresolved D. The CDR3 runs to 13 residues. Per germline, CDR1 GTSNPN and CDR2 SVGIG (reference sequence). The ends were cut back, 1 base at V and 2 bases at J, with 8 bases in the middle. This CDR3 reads CAWSGGSNTEAFF. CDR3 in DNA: TGTGCCTGGAGTGGCGGGAGCAACACTGAAGCTTTCTTT.

The CDR3, as DNA: TGTGCCAGCAGTTACCTAGAGTCAGCTCCTATTGACGGGGCCAACGTCCTGACTTTC. This gives the protein CASSYLESAPIDGANVLTF. The rearrangement uses TRBV6-2 or TRBV6-3 and TRBJ2-6; D is ambiguous. CDR3 length: 19 amino acids. Germline assignment: CDR1 MNHEY and CDR2 SVGEGT. Trimming shortened V by 2 bases and J by 4 bases, and 21 bases separated the two germline ends.

CDR3 coding DNA: TGTGCCATCAGCAACTTGGGGGAGGCTGACTATGGCTACACCTTC. Its translation is CAISNLGEADYGYTF. This chain connects TRBV10-3 to TRBJ1-2; tentative D call: TRBD1 (5 bases). V was cut by 6 bases and J by 3 bases, with 17 bases left in between. Germline V gene data show CDR1 as ENHRY and CDR2 as SYGVKD. The CDR3 spans 15 residues.

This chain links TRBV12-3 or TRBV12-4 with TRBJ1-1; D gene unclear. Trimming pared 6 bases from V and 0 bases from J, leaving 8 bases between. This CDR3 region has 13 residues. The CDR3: CASSLGMNTEAFF. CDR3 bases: TGTGCCAGCAGCTTGGGCATGAACACTGAAGCTTTCTTT.

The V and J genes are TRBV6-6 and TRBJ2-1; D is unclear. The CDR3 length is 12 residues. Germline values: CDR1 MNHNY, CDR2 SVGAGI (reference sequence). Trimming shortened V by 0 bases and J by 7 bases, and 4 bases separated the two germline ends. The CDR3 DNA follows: TGTGCCAGCAGTTACTCCTTGAATGAGCAGTTCTTC. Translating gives CASSYSLNEQFF.

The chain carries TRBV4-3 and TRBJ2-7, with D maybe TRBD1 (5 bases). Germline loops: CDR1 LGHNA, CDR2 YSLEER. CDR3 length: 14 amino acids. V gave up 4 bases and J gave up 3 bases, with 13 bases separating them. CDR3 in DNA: TGCGCCAGCAGCCCTTCTGACAGTCTCTACGAGCAGTACTTC. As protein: CASSPSDSLYEQYF.

For the CDR3, the DNA is TGTGCCAGCAGTTTAGACAGGTTGGGGCAGCAGTACTTC. It yields the protein CASSLDRLGQQYF. V and J are TRBV27 and TRBJ2-7; possibly TRBD1 for D (6 bases). The germline CDR1 and CDR2 sequences are MNHEY and SMNVEV (reference sequence). V gave up 2 bases and J gave up 8 bases, with 13 bases separating them. The CDR3 totals 13 residues.

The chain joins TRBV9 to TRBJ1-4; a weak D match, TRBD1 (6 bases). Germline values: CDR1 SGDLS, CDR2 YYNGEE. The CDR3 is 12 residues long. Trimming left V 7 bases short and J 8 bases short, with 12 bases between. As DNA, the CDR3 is TGTGCCAGCTCAGTCAGGGGAGAAAAACTGTTTTTT. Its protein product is CASSVRGEKLFF.

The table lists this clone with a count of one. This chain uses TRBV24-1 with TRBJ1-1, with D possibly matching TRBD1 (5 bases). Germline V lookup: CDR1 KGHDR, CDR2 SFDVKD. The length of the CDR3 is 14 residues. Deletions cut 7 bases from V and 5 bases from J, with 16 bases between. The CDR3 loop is CATRGGAGKTEAFF. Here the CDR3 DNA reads TGTGCCACCAGGGGGGGAGCAGGGAAAACTGAAGCTTTCTTT.

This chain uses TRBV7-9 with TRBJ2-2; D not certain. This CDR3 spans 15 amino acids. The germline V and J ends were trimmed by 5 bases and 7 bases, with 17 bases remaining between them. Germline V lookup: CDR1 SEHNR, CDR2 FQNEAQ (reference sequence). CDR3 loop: CASSPDGFMLGELFF. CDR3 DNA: TGTGCCAGCAGCCCAGACGGGTTTATGCTCGGGGAGCTGTTTTTT.

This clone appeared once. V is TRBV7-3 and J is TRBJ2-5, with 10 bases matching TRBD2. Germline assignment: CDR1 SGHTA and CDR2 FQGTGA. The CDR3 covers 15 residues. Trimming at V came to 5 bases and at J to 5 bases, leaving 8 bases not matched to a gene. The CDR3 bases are TGTGCCAGCAGCCGAGGACTAGCGGCCGCGGAGACCCAGTACTTC. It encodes CASSRGLAAAETQYF.

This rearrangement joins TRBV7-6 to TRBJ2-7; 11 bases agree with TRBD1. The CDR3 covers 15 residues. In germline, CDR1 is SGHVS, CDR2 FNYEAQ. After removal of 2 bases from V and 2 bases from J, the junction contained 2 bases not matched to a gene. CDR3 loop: CASSLRDRGTYEQYF. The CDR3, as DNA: TGTGCCAGCAGCTTAAGGGACAGGGGGACCTACGAGCAGTACTTC.

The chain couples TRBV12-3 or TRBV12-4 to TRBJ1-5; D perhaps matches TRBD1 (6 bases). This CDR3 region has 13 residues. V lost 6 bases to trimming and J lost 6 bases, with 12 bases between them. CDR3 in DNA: TGTGCCAGCAGCTCCCGGGACATTCAGCCCCAGCATTTT. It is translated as CASSSRDIQPQHF.

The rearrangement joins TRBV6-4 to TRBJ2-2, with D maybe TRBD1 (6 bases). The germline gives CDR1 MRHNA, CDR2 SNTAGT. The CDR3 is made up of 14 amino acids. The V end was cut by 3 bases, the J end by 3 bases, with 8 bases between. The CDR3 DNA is TGTGCCAGCAGTGAAACAGGGTACACCGGGGAGCTGTTTTTT. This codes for CASSETGYTGELFF.

The CDR3 DNA follows: TGTGCCTCAAGGGGATATAATTCACCCCTCCACTTT. Translation gives CASRGYNSPLHF. J is TRBJ1-6 and V is TRBV6-5, with D maybe TRBD1 (5 bases). Trimming took 11 bases from V and 4 from J, leaving 9 bases between them. The length of the CDR3 is 12 residues. Per the germline V gene, CDR1 is MNHEY and CDR2 is SVGAGI.

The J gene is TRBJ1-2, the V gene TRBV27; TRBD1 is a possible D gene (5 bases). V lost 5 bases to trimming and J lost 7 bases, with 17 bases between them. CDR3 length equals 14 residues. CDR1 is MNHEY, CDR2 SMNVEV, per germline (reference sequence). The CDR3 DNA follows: TGTGCCAGCAGTACGGGGGACGGATGGGGTGGCTACACCTTC. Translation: CASSTGDGWGGYTF.

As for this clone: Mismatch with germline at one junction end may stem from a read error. The CDR3 here is CSVERGRAYSEQFF. The DNA for the CDR3 is TGCAGCGTTGAACGCGGGAGGGCCTACAGTGAGCAGTTCTTC. V gene TRBV29-1 combines with J gene TRBJ2-1; 9 bases map to TRBD2. Germline CDR1 is SQVTM and CDR2 is ANQGSEA. The CDR3 sequence is 14 residues long.

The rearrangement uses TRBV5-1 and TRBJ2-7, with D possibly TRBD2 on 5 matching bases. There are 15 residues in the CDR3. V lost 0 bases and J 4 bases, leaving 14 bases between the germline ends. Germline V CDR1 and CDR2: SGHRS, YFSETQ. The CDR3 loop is CASSLAPSSGYEQYF. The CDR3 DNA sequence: TGCGCCAGCAGCTTGGCCCCCAGCAGCGGATACGAGCAGTACTTC.

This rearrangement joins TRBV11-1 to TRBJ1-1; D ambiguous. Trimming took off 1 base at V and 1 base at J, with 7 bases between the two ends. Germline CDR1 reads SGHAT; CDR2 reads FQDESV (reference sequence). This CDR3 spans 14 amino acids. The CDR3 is CASSLVAGNTEAFF. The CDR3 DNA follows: TGTGCCAGCAGCTTAGTCGCGGGGAACACTGAAGCTTTCTTT.

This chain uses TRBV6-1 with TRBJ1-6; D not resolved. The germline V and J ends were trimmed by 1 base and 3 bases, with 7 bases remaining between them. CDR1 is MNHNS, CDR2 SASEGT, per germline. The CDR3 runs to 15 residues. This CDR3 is CASSEVSFYNSPLHF. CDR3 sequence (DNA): TGTGCCAGCAGTGAAGTCAGTTTCTATAATTCACCCCTCCACTTT.

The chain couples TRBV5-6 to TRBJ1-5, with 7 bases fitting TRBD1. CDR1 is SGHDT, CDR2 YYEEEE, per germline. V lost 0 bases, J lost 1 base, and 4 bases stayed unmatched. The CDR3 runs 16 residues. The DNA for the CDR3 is TGTGCCAGCAGCTTGGAGGGACAGCGGAGCAATCAGCCCCAGCATTTT. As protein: CASSLEGQRSNQPQHF.

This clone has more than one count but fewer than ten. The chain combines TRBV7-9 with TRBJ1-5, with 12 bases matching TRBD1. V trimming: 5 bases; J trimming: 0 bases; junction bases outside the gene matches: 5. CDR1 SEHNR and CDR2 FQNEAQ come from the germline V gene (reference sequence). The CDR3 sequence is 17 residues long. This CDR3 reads CASSPGTGGLSNQPQHF. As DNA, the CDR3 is TGTGCCAGCAGCCCCGGGACAGGGGGCCTTAGCAATCAGCCCCAGCATTTT.

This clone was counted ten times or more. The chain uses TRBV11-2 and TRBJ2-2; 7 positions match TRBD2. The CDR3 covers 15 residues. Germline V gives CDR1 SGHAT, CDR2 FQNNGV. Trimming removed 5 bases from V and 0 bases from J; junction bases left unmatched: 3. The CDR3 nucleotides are TGTGCCAGCAGCGTACTAGCGTCGAACACCGGGGAGCTGTTTTTT. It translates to CASSVLASNTGELFF.

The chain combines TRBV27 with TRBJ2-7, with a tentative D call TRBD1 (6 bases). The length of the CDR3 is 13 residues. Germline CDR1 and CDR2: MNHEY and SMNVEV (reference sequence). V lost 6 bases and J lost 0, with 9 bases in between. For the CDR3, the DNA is TGTGCCAGCAGGACAGGAAGCTCCTACGAGCAGTACTTC. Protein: CASRTGSSYEQYF.

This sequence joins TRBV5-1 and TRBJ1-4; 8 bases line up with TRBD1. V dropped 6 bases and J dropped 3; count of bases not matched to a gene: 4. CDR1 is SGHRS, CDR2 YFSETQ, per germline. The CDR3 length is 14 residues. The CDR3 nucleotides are TGCGCCAGCACAGGGGGCAGCCCTAATGAAAAACTGTTTTTT. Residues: CASTGGSPNEKLFF.

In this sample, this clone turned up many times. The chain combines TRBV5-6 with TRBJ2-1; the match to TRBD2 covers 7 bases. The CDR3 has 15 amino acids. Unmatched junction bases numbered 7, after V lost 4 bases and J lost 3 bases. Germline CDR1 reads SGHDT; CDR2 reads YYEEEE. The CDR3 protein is CASSLTSLYYNEQFF. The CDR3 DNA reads TGTGCCAGCAGCCTGACTAGCCTTTACTACAATGAGCAGTTCTTC.